Reported below is one TCR beta chain. One end of the junction is discordant with germline, which a read error may explain. The entry originates in a study of cytomegalovirus exposure and HLA in healthy donors. Study-wide background: Genotyping showed 70% to 90% of roughly 390 donors falling in the Caucasian-associated ancestry cluster.

The CDR3 is made up of 13 amino acids. Per the germline V gene, CDR1 is SGHTA and CDR2 is FQGNSA. PCR was performed using 60 Vbeta and 13 Jbeta primers. Assay used: immunoSEQ multiplex PCR; TCRdb lists only in-frame clones, some missing. The sample holds nearly 200,000 clones, more than 75% seen once. The V call is TRBV7-2, the J call TRBJ1-5; TRBD1 might be the D (5 bases). Sequences were obtained from PBMCs. The sequence came from a woman in her forties or fifties in good health and CMV-seropositive. The CDR3 sequence is CASSQEPGGIVDF. The CDR3 DNA reads TGTGCCAGCAGCCAAGAGCCCGGGGGAATTGTGGATTTT.